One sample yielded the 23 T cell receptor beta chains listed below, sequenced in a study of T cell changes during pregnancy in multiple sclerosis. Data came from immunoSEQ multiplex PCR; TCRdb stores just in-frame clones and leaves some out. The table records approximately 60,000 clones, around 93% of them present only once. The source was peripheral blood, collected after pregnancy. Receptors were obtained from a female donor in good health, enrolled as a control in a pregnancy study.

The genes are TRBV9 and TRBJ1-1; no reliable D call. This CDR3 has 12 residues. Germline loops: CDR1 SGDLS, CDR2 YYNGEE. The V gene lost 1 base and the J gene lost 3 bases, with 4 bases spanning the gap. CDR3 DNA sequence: TGTGCCAGCAGCGTATCGGACACTGAAGCTTTCTTT. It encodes CASSVSDTEAFF.

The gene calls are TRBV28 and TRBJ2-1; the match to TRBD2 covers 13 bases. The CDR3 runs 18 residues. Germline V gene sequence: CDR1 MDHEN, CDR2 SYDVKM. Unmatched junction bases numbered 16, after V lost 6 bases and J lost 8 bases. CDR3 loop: CASSDGLAGVRKRDEQFF. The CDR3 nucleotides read TGTGCCAGCAGCGACGGACTAGCGGGAGTACGTAAGCGCGATGAGCAGTTCTTC.

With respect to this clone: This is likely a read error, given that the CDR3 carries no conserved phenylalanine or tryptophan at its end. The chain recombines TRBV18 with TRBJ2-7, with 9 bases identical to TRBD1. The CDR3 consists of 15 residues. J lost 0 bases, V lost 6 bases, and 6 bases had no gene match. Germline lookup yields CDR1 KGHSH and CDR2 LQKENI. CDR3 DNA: TGTGCCAGCTCTCCAGGACAGGGGTACTCCTACGAGCAGTACCTC. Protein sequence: CASSPGQGYSYEQYL.

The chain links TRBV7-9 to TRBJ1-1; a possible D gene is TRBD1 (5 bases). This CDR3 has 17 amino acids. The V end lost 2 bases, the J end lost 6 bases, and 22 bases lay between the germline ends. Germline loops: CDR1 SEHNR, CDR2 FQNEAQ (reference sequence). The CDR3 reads CASSLTYPTVRSPEAFF. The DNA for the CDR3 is TGTGCCAGCAGCTTAACTTACCCGACAGTAAGATCGCCTGAAGCTTTCTTT.

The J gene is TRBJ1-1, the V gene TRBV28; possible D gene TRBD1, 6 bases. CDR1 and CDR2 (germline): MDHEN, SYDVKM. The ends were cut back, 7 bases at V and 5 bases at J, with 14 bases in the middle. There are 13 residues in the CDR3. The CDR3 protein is CASNGQKRTEAFF. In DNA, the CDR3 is TGTGCCAGCAACGGACAGAAAAGGACTGAAGCTTTCTTT.

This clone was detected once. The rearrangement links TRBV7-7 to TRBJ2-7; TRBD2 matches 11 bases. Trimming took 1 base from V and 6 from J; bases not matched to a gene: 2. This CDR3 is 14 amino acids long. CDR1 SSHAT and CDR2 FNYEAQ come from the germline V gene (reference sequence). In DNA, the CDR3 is TGTGCCAGCAGCTTAGATGGGACTAGCGGCGAGCAGTACTTC. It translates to CASSLDGTSGEQYF.

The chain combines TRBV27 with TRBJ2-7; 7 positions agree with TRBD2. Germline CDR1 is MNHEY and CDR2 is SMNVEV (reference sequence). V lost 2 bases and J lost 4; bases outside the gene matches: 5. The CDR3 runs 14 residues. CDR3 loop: CASSLGGSGYEQYF. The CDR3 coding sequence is TGTGCCAGCAGTTTAGGCGGGAGCGGTTACGAGCAGTACTTC.

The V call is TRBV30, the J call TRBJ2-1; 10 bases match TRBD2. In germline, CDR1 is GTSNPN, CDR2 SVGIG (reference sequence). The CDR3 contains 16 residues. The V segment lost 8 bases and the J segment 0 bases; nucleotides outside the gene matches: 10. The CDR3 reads CAQRAGGQSSYNEQFF. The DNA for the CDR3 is TGTGCCCAGAGAGCGGGGGGGCAGAGCTCCTACAATGAGCAGTTCTTC.

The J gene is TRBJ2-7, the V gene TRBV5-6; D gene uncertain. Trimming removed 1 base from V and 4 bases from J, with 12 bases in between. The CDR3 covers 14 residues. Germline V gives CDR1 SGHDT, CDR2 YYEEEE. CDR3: CASSLIHMAYEQYF. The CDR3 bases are TGTGCCAGCAGCTTGATTCATATGGCTTACGAGCAGTACTTC.

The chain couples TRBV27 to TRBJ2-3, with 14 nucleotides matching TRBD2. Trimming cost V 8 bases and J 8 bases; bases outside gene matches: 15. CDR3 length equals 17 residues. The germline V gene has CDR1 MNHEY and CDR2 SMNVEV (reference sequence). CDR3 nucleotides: TGTGCCAGCGCCTGGACTAGCGGGAGGAGGCGGGAGAGTACGCAGTATTTT. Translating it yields CASAWTSGRRRESTQYF.

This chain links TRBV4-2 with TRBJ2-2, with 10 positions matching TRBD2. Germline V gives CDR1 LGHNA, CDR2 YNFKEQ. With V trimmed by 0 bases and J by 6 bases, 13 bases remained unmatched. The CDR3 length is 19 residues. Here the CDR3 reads CASSQEVGLAAYLAGELFF. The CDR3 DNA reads TGTGCCAGCAGCCAAGAAGTAGGACTAGCGGCCTACTTAGCCGGGGAGCTGTTTTTT.

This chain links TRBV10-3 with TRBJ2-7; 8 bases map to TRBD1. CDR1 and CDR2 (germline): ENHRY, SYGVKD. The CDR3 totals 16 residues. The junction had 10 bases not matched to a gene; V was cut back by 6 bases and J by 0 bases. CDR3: CAIRPNRGSHSYEQYF. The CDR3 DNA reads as TGTGCCATCAGACCTAACAGGGGGTCCCACTCCTACGAGCAGTACTTC.

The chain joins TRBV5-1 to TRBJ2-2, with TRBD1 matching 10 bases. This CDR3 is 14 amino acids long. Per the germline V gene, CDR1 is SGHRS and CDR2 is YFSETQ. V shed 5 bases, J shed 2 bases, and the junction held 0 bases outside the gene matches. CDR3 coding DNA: TGCGCCAGCAGGACAGGGGGCAACACCGGGGAGCTGTTTTTT. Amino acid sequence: CASRTGGNTGELFF. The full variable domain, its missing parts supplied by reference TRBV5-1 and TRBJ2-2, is KAGVTQTPRYLIKTRGQQVTLSCSPISGHRSVSWYQQTPGQGLQFLFEYFSETQRNKGNFPGRFSGRQFSNSRSEMNVSTLELGDSALYLCASRTGGNTGELFFGEGSRLTVL.

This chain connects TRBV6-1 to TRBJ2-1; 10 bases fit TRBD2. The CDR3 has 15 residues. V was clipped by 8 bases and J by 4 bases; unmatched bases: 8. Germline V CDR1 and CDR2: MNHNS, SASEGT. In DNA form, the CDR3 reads TGTGCCAGCCCTAGAGGTAGCGGGAGGTACAATGAGCAGTTCTTC. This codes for CASPRGSGRYNEQFF.

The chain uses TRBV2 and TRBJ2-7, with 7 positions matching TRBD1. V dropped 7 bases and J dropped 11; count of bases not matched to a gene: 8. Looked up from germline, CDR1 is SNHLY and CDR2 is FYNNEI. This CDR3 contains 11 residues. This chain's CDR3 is CASTPTGLKYF. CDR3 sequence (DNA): TGTGCCAGCACCCCGACAGGGTTGAAGTACTTC.

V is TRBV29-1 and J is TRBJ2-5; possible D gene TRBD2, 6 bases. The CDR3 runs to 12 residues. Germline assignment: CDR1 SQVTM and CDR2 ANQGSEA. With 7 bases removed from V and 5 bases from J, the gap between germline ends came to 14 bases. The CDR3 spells CSGGLGGETQYF. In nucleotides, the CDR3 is TGCAGCGGGGGACTTGGCGGGGAGACCCAGTACTTC.

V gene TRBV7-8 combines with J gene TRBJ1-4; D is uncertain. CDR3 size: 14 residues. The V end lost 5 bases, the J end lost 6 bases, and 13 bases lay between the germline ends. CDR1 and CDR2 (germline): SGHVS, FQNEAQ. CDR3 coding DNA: TGTGCCAGCAGCCTGACTCCTGCGGATGAAAAACTGTTTTTT. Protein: CASSLTPADEKLFF.

CDR3 coding DNA: TGCAGCGTGGTAAGCGGGAGGACCGACTACGAGCAGTACTTC. This sequence encodes CSVVSGRTDYEQYF. The chain employs TRBV29-1 and TRBJ2-7; TRBD2 agrees at 9 bases. The germline V gene has CDR1 SQVTM and CDR2 ANQGSEA. This CDR3 is 14 amino acids long. Germline trimming cut 6 bases from V and 3 bases from J; bases unmatched to any gene: 9.

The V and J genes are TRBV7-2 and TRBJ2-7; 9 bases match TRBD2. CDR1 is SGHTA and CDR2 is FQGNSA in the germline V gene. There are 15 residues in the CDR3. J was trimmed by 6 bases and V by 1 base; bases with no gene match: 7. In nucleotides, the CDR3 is TGTGCCAGCAGCTTAGGTAGCGGGGGTTTGGGCGAGCAGTACTTC. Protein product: CASSLGSGGLGEQYF.

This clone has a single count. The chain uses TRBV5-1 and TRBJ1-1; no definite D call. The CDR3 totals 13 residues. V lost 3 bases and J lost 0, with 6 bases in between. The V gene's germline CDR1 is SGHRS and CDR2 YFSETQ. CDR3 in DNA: TGCGCCAGCAGCTGGTCGGTGAACACTGAAGCTTTCTTT. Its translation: CASSWSVNTEAFF.

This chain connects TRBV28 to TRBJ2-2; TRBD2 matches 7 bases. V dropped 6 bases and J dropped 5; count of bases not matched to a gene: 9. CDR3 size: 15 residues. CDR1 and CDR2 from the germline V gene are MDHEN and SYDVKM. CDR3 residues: CASSVPSGGTGELFF. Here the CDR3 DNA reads TGTGCCAGCAGCGTGCCTAGCGGAGGGACCGGGGAGCTGTTTTTT.

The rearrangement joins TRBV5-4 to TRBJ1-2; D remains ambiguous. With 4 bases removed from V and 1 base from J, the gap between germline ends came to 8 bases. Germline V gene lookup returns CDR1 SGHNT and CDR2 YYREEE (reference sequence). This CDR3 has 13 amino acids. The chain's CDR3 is CASSATRNYGYTF. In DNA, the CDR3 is TGTGCCAGCAGCGCCACACGTAACTATGGCTACACCTTC.

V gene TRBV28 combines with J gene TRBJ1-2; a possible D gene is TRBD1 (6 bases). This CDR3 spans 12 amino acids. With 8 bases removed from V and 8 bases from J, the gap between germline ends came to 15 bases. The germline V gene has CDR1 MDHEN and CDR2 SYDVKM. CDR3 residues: CASEGVNIGYTF. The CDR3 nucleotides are TGTGCCAGCGAGGGGGTAAACATCGGCTACACCTTC.